This note documents a single T cell receptor beta chain sequence. This entry comes from a study of blood T cell repertoires in COVID-19. Study background: The United States, Italy and Spain provided the acute and convalescent COVID-19 samples.

Source study methods: Amplified reference gene primers provided the basis for estimating nucleated cell counts. Using immunoSEQ multiplex PCR, the repertoire was profiled, and TCRdb retains in-frame clones only, with some absent. V and J calls and clone size are given by that table; D and trimming were obtained from the DNA. Seen here are 65,000 to 90,000 clones, roughly three quarters observed once, and the top ten hold around 2.3%. This CDR3 region has 15 residues. With 4 bases clipped from V and 7 bases from J, the junction kept 12 bases outside the gene matches. Germline assignment: CDR1 SGHNT and CDR2 YYREEE (reference sequence).

The V call is TRBV5-4, the J call TRBJ2-7; 9 positions agree with TRBD1. The sequenced material came from peripheral blood. This sequence originates from a man in his sixties or seventies with COVID-19, enrolled during active disease. CDR3 amino acids: CASSEPGQGATEQYF. For the CDR3, the DNA is TGTGCCAGCAGCGAACCGGGACAGGGAGCTACGGAGCAGTACTTC.